These 7 T cell receptor beta chains originate from one sample sequenced in a study of CD8 T cells in Susac syndrome. cDNA came from about 0.51 to 1 ug RNA primed by random hexamers. Via MiXCR, TCRdb re-called the immunoSEQ multiplex PCR reads, giving one row per CDR3 protein. The sample has about 300,000 distinct CDR3 sequences; over 75% are singletons. Sequenced input: CD8+ T cells from PBMCs. These receptors came from a human donor with multiple sclerosis.

As DNA, the CDR3 is TGTGCCAGTAGTATATTTGACCGATACAATGAGCAGTTCTTC. This encodes CASSIFDRYNEQFF. The chain carries TRBV19 and TRBJ2-1; D ambiguous. The CDR3 is made up of 14 amino acids. V was cut by 2 bases and J by 4 bases, with 9 bases left in between. Per the germline V gene, CDR1 is LNHDA and CDR2 is SQIVND (reference sequence).

This chain joins TRBV9 and TRBJ2-7, with 13 bases lining up with TRBD2. The CDR3 is 15 amino acids. Germline V gives CDR1 SGDLS, CDR2 YYNGEE. V lost 2 bases to trimming and J lost 6 bases; unmatched junction nucleotides: 5. CDR3 in DNA: TGTGCCAGCAGCGTTTGGGGGACTAGCGGGACCGAGCAGTACTTC. The encoded protein is CASSVWGTSGTEQYF.

This chain uses TRBV30 with TRBJ1-3; no definite D call. CDR1 GTSNPN and CDR2 SVGIG come from the germline V gene (reference sequence). The CDR3 length is 13 residues. The germline V and J ends were trimmed by 4 bases and 0 bases, with 7 bases remaining between them. The CDR3 DNA reads TGTGCCTGGATACGGCACTCTGGAAACACCATATATTTT. It encodes CAWIRHSGNTIYF.

J is TRBJ2-1 and V is TRBV25-1, with no clear D. Trimming cost V 3 bases and J 11 bases, with 8 bases left between them. CDR1 is MGHDK and CDR2 is SYGVNS in the germline V gene. This CDR3 has 11 residues. CDR3 loop: CASSDGHQQFF. CDR3 sequence (DNA): TGTGCCAGCAGTGATGGCCACCAGCAGTTCTTC. Full variable domain (missing parts from reference TRBV25-1 and TRBJ2-1): EADIYQTPRYLVIGTGKKITLECSQTMGHDKMYWYQQDPGMELHLIHYSYGVNSTEKGDLSSESTVSRIRTEHFPLTLESARPSHTSQYLCASSDGHQQFFGPGTRLTVL.

The table lists this clonotype with a count of one. V is TRBV7-9 and J is TRBJ1-3; D unclear. V was clipped by 6 bases and J by 3 bases, with 6 bases between them. Germline V gene lookup returns CDR1 SEHNR and CDR2 FQNEAQ (reference sequence). There are 12 residues in the CDR3. CDR3 nucleotide sequence: TGTGCCAGCAGGCAACTTGGAAACACCATATATTTT. It translates to CASRQLGNTIYF. Using reference TRBV7-9 and TRBJ1-3 for the parts outside the CDR3, the full variable domain is DTGVSQNPRHKITKRGQNVTFRCDPISEHNRLYWYRQTLGQGPEFLTYFQNEAQLEKSRLLSDRFSAERPKGSFSTLEIQRTEQGDSAMYLCASRQLGNTIYFGEGSWLTVV.

The chain employs TRBV12-3 or TRBV12-4 and TRBJ2-1, with 10 bases identical to TRBD2. CDR3 length equals 16 residues. Unmatched junction bases numbered 8, after V lost 6 bases and J lost 3 bases. CDR3 nucleotides: TGTGCCAGCAGGGAGGCTAGCGGGAGTCTCTACAATGAGCAGTTCTTC. Translation: CASREASGSLYNEQFF.

V and J are TRBV28 and TRBJ1-2; tentatively, D is TRBD1 (5 bases). The V gene lost 3 bases and the J gene lost 8 bases, with 10 bases spanning the gap. Germline V gene sequence: CDR1 MDHEN, CDR2 SYDVKM. This CDR3 has 12 amino acids. This CDR3 is CASSLGPSGYTF. CDR3 in DNA: TGTGCCAGCAGTTTGGGGCCCTCGGGCTACACCTTC.